This T cell receptor (beta chain) was sequenced for a study of cytomegalovirus exposure and HLA in healthy donors. The PCR ran on 60 Vbeta and 13 Jbeta primers. The data were produced by immunoSEQ multiplex PCR, yet TCRdb's version contains in-frame clones alone and is incomplete. Here the sample spans roughly 120,000 clones, 74% being singletons. Findings and limits, study-wide: Looking again later, the authors saw that most CMV-associated TCR beta chains seemed HLA-restricted. Analysis performed later showed TCR beta chains linked to HLA being more clonally expanded than equally common others. Roughly uniform depth of sequencing across donors was assumed in presence/absence analyses. Researchers reported in a later analysis that a missense DCLRE1C variant was tied to TCR beta V- and J-gene trimming.

V shed 4 bases and J 7 bases; nucleotides not matched to a gene: 9. The CDR3 covers 15 residues. Germline loops: CDR1 SGHNT, CDR2 YYREEE (reference sequence). With regard to this clone: What it recognizes is unknown.

Sequences were obtained from PBMCs. The chain is built from TRBV5-4 and TRBJ1-3; 9 bases map to TRBD1. This TCR derives from a woman aged 45-60 years in good health and CMV-seropositive. Here the CDR3 reads CASSLGQGAGNTIYF. In DNA form, the CDR3 reads TGTGCCAGCAGCCTGGGACAGGGAGCCGGGAACACCATATATTTT.